Listed here are 4 T cell receptor beta chains from one sample, sequenced in a study of T cell changes during pregnancy in multiple sclerosis. The assay was immunoSEQ multiplex PCR, and TCRdb's table has in-frame clones only and misses some. The repertoire consists of about 59,000 clones, with around 94% occurring once and the leading ten covering around 2.5%. Source: CD8+ T cells from peripheral blood mononuclear cells, taken after pregnancy. The receptors come from a female donor with multiple sclerosis, enrolled in a pregnancy study.

CDR3 in DNA: TGTGCCAGCAGCTCCTCCAGGGAGGGGAGTGAAAAACTGTTTTTT. This codes for CASSSSREGSEKLFF. The chain recombines TRBV7-2 with TRBJ1-4; tentative D call: TRBD1 (5 bases). V was trimmed by 4 bases and J by 7 bases, leaving 16 bases between them. The CDR3 runs to 15 residues. The germline V gene encodes CDR1 SGHTA and CDR2 FQGNSA.

The chain joins TRBV18 to TRBJ2-2; 9 bases align to TRBD2. This CDR3 has 15 amino acids. Germline loops: CDR1 KGHSH, CDR2 LQKENI. J gave up 6 bases and V 2 bases, and 4 bases lay outside the gene matches. The CDR3 DNA follows: TGTGCCAGCTCACCAGTAGCGGGAGATCCCGGGGAGCTGTTTTTT. Its translation: CASSPVAGDPGELFF.

The V and J genes are TRBV27 and TRBJ2-7; 8 bases are a match to TRBD1. CDR1 is MNHEY and CDR2 is SMNVEV in the germline V gene (reference sequence). This CDR3 comprises 14 residues. After removal of 6 bases from V and 3 bases from J, the junction contained 7 bases not matched to a gene. DNA of the CDR3: TGTGCCAGCAGATACTCCGGGACAGGCTACGAGCAGTACTTC. It codes for CASRYSGTGYEQYF.

The chain recombines TRBV28 with TRBJ1-1; the D is unclear. The germline V gene has CDR1 MDHEN and CDR2 SYDVKM. The CDR3 loop spans 12 amino acids. Trimming cost V 4 bases and J 8 bases, with 11 bases left between them. The CDR3, as DNA: TGTGCCAGCAGTTCCCTACCTGCAGAAGCTTTCTTT. Translation: CASSSLPAEAFF.